A single sample is the source of the 2 T cell receptor beta chains below, sequenced in a study of Tregs in tolerant kidney transplant recipients. This table comes from immunoSEQ multiplex PCR, and its TCRdb copy is limited to in-frame clones, with some not included. The table shows roughly 70,000 clones, with around 83% occurring only once. Sequencing was done on a sample of CD4+ T cells from blood. These receptors were obtained from a human donor in good health.

The rearrangement joins TRBV7-9 to TRBJ1-1, with D tentatively TRBD1 (6 bases). Trimming pared 1 base from V and 10 bases from J, leaving 13 bases between. The germline V gene encodes CDR1 SEHNR and CDR2 FQNEAQ (reference sequence). The CDR3 is made up of 13 amino acids. The CDR3: CASSLGLQGIAFF. In nucleotides, the CDR3 is TGTGCCAGCAGCTTAGGGCTCCAGGGGATAGCTTTCTTT.

About this clone: This sample also contains other DNA sequences that code for the same CDR3. The V gene is TRBV5-1, the J gene TRBJ1-1, with D maybe TRBD1 (5 bases). V gave up 1 base and J gave up 1 base, with 8 bases separating them. From germline, CDR1 is SGHRS and CDR2 YFSETQ. The CDR3 spans 14 residues. CDR3 protein: CASSLFRANTEAFF. The CDR3 DNA follows: TGCGCCAGCAGCTTGTTCAGGGCGAACACTGAAGCTTTCTTT.